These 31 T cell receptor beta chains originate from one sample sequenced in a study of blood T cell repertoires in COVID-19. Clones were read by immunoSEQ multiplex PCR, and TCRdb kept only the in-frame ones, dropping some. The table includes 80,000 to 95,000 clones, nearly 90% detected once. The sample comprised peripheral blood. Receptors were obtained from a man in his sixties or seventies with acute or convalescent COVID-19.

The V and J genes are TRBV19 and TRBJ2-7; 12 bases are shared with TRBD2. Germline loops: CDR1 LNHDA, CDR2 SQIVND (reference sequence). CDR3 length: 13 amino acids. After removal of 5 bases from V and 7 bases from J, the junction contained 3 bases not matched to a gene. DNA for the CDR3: TGTGCCAGTAGTGAACTAGCGGGGGGTGAGCAGTACTTC. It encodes CASSELAGGEQYF.

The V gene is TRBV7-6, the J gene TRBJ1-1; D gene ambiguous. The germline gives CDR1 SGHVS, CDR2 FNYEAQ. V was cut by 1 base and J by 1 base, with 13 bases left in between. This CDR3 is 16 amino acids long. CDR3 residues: CASSLVPDVANTEAFF. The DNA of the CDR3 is TGTGCCAGCAGCTTAGTTCCGGATGTAGCGAACACTGAAGCTTTCTTT.

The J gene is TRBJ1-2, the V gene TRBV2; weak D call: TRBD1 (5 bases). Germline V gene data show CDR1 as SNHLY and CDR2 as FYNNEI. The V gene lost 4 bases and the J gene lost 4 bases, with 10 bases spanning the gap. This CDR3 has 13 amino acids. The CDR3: CASSVRASYGYTF. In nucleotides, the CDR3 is TGTGCCAGCAGTGTCAGGGCGAGCTATGGCTACACCTTC.

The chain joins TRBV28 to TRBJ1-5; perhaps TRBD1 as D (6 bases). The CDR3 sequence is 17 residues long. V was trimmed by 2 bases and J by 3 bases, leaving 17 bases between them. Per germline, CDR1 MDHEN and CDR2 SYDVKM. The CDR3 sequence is CASSLGPGVSINQPQHF. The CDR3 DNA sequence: TGTGCCAGCAGTTTAGGCCCAGGGGTGTCAATCAATCAGCCCCAGCATTTT.

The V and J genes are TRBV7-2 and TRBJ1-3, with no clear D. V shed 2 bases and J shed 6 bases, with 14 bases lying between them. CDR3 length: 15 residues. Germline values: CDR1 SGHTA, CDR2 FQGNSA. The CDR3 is CASSLNTVMQNTIYF. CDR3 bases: TGTGCCAGCAGCTTAAACACAGTGATGCAAAACACCATATATTTT.

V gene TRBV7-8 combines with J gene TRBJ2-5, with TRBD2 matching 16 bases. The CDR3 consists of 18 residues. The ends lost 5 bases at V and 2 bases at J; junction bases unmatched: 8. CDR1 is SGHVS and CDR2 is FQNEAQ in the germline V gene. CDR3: CASSPGTSGGALQETQYF. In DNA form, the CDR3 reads TGTGCCAGCAGCCCCGGGACTAGCGGGGGGGCTCTTCAAGAGACCCAGTACTTC.

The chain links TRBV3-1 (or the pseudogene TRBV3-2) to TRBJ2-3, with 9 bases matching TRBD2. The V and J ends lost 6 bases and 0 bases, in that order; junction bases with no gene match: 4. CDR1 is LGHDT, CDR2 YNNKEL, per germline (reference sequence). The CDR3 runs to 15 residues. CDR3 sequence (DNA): TGTGCCAGCAGAGCGGGGGGCGCTAGCACAGATACGCAGTATTTT. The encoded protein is CASRAGGASTDTQYF.

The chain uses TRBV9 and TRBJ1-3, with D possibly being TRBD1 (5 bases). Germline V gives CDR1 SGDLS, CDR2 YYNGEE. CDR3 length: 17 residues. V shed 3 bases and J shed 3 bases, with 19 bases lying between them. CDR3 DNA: TGTGCCAGCAGCGACGGGGGACCCTCGGGTAGTGGAAACACCATATATTTT. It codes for CASSDGGPSGSGNTIYF. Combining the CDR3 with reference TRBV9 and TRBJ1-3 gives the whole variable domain DSGVTQTPKHLITATGQRVTLRCSPRSGDLSVYWYQQSLDQGLQFLIQYYNGEERAKGNILERFSAQQFPDLHSELNLSSLELGDSALYFCASSDGGPSGSGNTIYFGEGSWLTVV.

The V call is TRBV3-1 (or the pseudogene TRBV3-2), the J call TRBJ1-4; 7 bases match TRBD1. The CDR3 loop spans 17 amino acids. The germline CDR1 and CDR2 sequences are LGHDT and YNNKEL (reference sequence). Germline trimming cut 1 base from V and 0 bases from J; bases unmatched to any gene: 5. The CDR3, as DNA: TGTGCCAGCAGCCAAGCCCCGGGACAGTCAACTAATGAAAAACTGTTTTTT. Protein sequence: CASSQAPGQSTNEKLFF.

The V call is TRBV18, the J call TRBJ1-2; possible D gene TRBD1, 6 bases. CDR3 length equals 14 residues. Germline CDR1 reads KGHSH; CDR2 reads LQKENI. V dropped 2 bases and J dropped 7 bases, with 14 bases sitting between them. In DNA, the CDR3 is TGTGCCAGCTCACCAGGGTTCTTACAGGGTGGCTACACCTTC. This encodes CASSPGFLQGGYTF.

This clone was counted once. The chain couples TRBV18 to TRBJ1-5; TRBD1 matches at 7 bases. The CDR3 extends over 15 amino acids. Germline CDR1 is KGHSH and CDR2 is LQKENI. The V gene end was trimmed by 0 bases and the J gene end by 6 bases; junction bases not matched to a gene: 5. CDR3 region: CASSPPGDRVQPQHF. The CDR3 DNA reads TGTGCCAGCTCACCACCAGGGGACAGAGTTCAGCCCCAGCATTTT.

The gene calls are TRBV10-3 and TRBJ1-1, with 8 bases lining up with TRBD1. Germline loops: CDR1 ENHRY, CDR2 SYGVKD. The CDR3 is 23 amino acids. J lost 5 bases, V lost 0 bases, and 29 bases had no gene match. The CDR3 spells CAISESQGSDRVSAYFLTTEAFF. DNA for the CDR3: TGTGCCATCAGTGAGTCCCAAGGTTCGGACAGGGTTTCAGCTTATTTCCTGACTACTGAAGCTTTCTTT.

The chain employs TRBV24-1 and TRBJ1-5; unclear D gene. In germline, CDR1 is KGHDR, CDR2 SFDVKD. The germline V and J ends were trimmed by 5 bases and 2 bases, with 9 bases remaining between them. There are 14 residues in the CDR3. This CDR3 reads CATSGPMGNQPQHF. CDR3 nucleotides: TGTGCCACCAGTGGGCCGATGGGCAATCAGCCCCAGCATTTT.

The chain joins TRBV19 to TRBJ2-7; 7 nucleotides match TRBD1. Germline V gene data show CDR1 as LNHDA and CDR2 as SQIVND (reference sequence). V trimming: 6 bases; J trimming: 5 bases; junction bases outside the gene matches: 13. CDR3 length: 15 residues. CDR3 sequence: CASSEGQTNGDEQYF. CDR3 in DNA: TGTGCCAGTAGCGAGGGACAGACGAACGGCGACGAGCAGTACTTC.

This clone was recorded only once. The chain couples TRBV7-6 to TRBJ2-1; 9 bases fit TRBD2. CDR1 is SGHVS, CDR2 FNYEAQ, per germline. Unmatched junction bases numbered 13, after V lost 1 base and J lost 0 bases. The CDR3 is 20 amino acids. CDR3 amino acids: CASSLEAGTSLENSYNEQFF. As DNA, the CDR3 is TGTGCCAGCAGCTTAGAGGCCGGGACTAGCCTCGAAAACTCCTACAATGAGCAGTTCTTC.

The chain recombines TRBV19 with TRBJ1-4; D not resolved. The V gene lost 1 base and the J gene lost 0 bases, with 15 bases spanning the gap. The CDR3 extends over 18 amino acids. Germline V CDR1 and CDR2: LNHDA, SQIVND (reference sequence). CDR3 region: CASSIGLPARATNEKLFF. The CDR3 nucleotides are TGTGCCAGTAGTATAGGACTACCCGCCAGAGCAACTAATGAAAAACTGTTTTTT. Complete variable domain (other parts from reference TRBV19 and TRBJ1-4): DGGITQSPKYLFRKEGQNVTLSCEQNLNHDAMYWYRQDPGQGLRLIYYSQIVNDFQKGDIAEGYSVSREKKESFPLTVTSAQKNPTAFYLCASSIGLPARATNEKLFFGSGTQLSVL.

The CDR3 loop reads CSVEQGQGEKLFF. CDR3 DNA sequence: TGCAGCGTTGAGCAGGGGCAAGGTGAAAAACTGTTTTTT. This sequence joins TRBV29-1 and TRBJ1-4, with D perhaps matching TRBD1 (6 bases). V gave up 3 bases and J gave up 7 bases, with 12 bases separating them. Germline V gene lookup returns CDR1 SQVTM and CDR2 ANQGSEA. This CDR3 comprises 13 residues.

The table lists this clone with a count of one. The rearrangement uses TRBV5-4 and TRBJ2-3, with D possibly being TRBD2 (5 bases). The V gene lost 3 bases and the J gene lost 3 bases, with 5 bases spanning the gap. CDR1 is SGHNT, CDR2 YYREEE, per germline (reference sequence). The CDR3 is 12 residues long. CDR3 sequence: CASSSGTDTQYF. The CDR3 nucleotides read TGTGCCAGCAGCTCGGGGACAGATACGCAGTATTTT.

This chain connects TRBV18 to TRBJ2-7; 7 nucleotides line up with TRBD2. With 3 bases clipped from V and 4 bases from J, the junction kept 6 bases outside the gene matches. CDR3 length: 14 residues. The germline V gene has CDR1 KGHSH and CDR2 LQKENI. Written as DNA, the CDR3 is TGTGCCAGCTCACCCGTTAGCGGGTATTACGAGCAGTACTTC. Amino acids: CASSPVSGYYEQYF.

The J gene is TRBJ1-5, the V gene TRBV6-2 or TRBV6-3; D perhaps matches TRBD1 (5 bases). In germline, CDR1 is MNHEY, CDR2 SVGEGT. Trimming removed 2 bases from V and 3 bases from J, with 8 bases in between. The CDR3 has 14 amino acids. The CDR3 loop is CASSYGGYNQPQHF. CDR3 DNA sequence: TGTGCCAGCAGTTACGGGGGGTACAATCAGCCCCAGCATTTT.

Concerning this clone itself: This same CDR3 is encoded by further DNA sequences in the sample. The CDR3 nucleotides read TGTGCCAGCAGTTTATCTGGAGTGAACACTGAAGCTTTCTTT. It codes for CASSLSGVNTEAFF. The chain has TRBV27 and TRBJ1-1; no definite D call. Germline V gives CDR1 MNHEY, CDR2 SMNVEV (reference sequence). Trimming stripped 0 bases from V and 0 bases from J, with 5 bases between. CDR3 length: 14 residues.

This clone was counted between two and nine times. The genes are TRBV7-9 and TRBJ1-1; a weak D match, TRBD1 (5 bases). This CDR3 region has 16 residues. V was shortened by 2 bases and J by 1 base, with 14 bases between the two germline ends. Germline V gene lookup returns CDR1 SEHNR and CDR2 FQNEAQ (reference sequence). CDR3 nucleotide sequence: TGTGCCAGCAGCTTATTCGCCGCAGGGCCGAACACTGAAGCTTTCTTT. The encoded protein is CASSLFAAGPNTEAFF.

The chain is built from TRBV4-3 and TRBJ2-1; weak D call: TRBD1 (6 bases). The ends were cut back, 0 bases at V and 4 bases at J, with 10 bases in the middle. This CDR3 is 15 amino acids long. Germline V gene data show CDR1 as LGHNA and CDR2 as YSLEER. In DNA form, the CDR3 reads TGCGCCAGCAGCCAAGAATGGACAGAGTACAATGAGCAGTTCTTC. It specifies CASSQEWTEYNEQFF.

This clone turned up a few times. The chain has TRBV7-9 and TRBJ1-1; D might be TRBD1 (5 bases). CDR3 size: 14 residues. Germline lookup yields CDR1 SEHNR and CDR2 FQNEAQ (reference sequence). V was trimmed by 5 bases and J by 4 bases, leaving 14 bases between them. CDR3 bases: TGTGCCAGCAGCGAGGAAGGGGTCGGCACTGAAGCTTTCTTT. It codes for CASSEEGVGTEAFF.

CDR3: CASSERRRNTEAFF. CDR3 DNA sequence: TGTGCCAGCAGTGAGAGACGGAGGAACACTGAAGCTTTCTTT. V and J are TRBV2 and TRBJ1-1; D is unclear. This CDR3 has 14 amino acids. V lost 3 bases and J lost 1, with 9 bases in between. Looked up from germline, CDR1 is SNHLY and CDR2 is FYNNEI. Drawing the rest from reference TRBV2 and TRBJ1-1, the complete variable domain is EPEVTQTPSHQVTQMGQEVILRCVPISNHLYFYWYRQILGQKVEFLVSFYNNEISEKSEIFDDQFSVERPDGSNFTLKIRSTKLEDSAMYFCASSERRRNTEAFFGQGTRLTVV.

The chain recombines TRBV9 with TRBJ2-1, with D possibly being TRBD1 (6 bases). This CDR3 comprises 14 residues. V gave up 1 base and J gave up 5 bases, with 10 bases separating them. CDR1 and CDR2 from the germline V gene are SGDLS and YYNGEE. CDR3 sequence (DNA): TGTGCCAGCAGCGTACAGGGGACCGACAATGAGCAGTTCTTC. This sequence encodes CASSVQGTDNEQFF. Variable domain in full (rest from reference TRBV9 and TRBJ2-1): DSGVTQTPKHLITATGQRVTLRCSPRSGDLSVYWYQQSLDQGLQFLIQYYNGEERAKGNILERFSAQQFPDLHSELNLSSLELGDSALYFCASSVQGTDNEQFFGPGTRLTVL.

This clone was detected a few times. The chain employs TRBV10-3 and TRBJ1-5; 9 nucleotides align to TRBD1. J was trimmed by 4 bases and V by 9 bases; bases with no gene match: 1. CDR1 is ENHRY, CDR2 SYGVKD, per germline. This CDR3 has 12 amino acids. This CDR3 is CAIGQGNQPQHF. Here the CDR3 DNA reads TGTGCCATAGGACAGGGGAATCAGCCCCAGCATTTT.

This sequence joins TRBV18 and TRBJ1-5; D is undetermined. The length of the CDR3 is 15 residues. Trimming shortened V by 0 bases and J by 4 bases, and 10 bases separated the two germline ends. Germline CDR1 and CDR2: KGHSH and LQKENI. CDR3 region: CASSPPGGENQPQHF. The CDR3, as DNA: TGTGCCAGCTCACCACCGGGAGGAGAGAATCAGCCCCAGCATTTT.

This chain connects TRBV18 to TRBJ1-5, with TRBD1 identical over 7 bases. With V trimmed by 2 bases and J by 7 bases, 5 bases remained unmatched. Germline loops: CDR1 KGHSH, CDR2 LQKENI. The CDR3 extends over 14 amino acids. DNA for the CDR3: TGTGCCAGCTCACCAGGACAGGTAGGACAGCCCCAGCATTTT. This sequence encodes CASSPGQVGQPQHF.

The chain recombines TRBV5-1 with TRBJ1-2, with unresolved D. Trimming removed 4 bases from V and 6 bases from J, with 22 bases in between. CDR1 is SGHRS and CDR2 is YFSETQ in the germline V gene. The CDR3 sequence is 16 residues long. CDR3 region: CASSPLGGPPPNGYTF. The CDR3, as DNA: TGCGCCAGCAGCCCACTAGGAGGCCCGCCTCCGAATGGCTACACCTTC.

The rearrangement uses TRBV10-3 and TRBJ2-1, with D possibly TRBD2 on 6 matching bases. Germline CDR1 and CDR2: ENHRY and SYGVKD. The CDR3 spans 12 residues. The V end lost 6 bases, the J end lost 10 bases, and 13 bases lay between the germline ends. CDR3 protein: CAIRGRTPEQFF. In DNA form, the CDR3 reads TGTGCCATCAGGGGGAGGACCCCCGAGCAGTTCTTC.